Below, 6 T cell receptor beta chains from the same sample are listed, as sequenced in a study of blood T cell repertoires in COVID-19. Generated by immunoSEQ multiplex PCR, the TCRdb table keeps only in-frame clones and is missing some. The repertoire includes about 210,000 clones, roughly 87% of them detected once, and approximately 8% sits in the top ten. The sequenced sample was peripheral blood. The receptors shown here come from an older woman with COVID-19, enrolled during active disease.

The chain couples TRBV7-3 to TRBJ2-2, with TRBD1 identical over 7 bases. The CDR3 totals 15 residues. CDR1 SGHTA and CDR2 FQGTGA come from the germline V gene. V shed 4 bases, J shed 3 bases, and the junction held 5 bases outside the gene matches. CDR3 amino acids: CASSSKTGDTGELFF. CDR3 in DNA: TGTGCCAGCAGCTCTAAAACAGGGGACACCGGGGAGCTGTTTTTT.

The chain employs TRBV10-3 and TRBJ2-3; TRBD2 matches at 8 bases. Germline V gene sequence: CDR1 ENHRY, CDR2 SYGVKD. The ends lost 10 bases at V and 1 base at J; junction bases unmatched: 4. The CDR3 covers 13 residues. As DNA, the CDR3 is TGTGCCAGTAGCGGGGCCGGCACAGATACGCAGTATTTT. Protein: CASSGAGTDTQYF.

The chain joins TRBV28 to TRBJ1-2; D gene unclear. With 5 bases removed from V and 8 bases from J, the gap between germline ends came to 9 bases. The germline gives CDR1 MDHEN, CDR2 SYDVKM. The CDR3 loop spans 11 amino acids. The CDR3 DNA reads TGTGCCAGCAGTGAGATGGAGGGCTACACCTTC. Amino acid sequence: CASSEMEGYTF.

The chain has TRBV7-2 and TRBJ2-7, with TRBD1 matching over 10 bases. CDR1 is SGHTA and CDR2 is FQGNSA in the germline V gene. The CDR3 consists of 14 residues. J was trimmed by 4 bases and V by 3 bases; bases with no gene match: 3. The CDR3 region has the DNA TGTGCCAGCAGCTTCGACAGGGGGCTATACGAGCAGTACTTC. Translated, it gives CASSFDRGLYEQYF.

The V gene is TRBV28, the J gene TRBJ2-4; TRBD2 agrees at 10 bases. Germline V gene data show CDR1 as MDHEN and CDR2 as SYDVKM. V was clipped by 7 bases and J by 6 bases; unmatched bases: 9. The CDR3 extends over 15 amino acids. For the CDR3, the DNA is TGTGCCAGCAAAGCGGGGGGGCCGATAGGAAACATTCAGTACTTC. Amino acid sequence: CASKAGGPIGNIQYF.

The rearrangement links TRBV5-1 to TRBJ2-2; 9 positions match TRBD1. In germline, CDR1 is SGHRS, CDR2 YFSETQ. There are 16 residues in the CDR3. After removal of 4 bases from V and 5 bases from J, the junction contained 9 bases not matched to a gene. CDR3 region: CASSPHRDRDTGELFF. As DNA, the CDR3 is TGCGCCAGCAGCCCTCACCGGGACAGGGATACCGGGGAGCTGTTTTTT. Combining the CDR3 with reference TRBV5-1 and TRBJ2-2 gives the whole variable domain KAGVTQTPRYLIKTRGQQVTLSCSPISGHRSVSWYQQTPGQGLQFLFEYFSETQRNKGNFPGRFSGRQFSNSRSEMNVSTLELGDSALYLCASSPHRDRDTGELFFGEGSRLTVL.